The clone carrying this T cell receptor (beta chain) has just a few counts. The antigen remains undetermined. This entry belongs to a study of cytomegalovirus exposure and HLA in healthy donors. Whole-study findings and limits: Overall, roughly 170 TCR beta chains were annotated as cytomegalovirus-associated.

A multiplex PCR was run with 60 Vbeta primers and 13 Jbeta primers. The method was immunoSEQ multiplex PCR; TCRdb's version includes in-frame clones alone and lacks a portion of them. Of tens of thousands of clones in the sample, about four fifths were seen once. The specimen was PBMCs. The TCR sequence derives from a woman between 25 and 40 years old in good health and CMV-seronegative.

As DNA, the CDR3 is TGCGCCAGCAGCTTGGGGCAGGAGACCCAGTACTTC. It yields the protein CASSLGQETQYF. The chain couples TRBV5-1 to TRBJ2-5, with no clear D. CDR3 size: 12 residues. The V end was cut by 0 bases, the J end by 5 bases, with 5 bases between. CDR1 is SGHRS, CDR2 YFSETQ, per germline.